This T cell receptor beta chain derives from a study of blood T cell repertoires in COVID-19. Whole-study context: The United States, Italy and Spain supplied acute and convalescent COVID-19 samples. T cells, B-cell-depleted T cells, or PBMCs supplied cDNA or gDNA.

Under the authors' procedure: Estimation of nucleated cell counts relied on the amplification of reference gene primers. Profiled with immunoSEQ multiplex PCR; TCRdb holds only in-frame clones, not every one. That table supplies the V and J calls and clone size; D and trimming were determined from the DNA. The table shows roughly 100,000 clones, with about 76% occurring only once. Trimming left V 2 bases short and J 9 bases short, with 12 bases between. CDR1 and CDR2 from the germline V gene are SEHNR and FQNEAQ (reference sequence). This CDR3 is 13 amino acids long. The sequence derives from a woman in her 70s with acute or convalescent COVID-19. J is TRBJ2-3 and V is TRBV7-9; TRBD1 is a possible D gene (6 bases). Sequenced material: peripheral blood. This CDR3 reads CASSLRARGTQYF. The CDR3 DNA sequence: TGTGCCAGCAGCTTAAGGGCCAGGGGCACGCAGTATTTT.